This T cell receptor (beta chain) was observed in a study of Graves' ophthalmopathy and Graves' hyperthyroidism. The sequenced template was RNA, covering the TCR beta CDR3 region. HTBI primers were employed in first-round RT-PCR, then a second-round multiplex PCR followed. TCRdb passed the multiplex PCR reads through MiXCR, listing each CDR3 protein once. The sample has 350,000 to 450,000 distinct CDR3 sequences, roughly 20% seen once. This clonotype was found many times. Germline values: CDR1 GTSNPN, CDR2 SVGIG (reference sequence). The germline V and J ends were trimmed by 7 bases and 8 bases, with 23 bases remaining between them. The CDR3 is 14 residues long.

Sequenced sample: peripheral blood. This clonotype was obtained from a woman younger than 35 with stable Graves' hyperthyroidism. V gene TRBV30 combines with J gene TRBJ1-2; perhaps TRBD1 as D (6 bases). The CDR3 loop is CASTGQWTLGGYTF. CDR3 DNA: TGTGCCTCCACTGGACAGTGGACCCTGGGGGGCTACACCTTC.